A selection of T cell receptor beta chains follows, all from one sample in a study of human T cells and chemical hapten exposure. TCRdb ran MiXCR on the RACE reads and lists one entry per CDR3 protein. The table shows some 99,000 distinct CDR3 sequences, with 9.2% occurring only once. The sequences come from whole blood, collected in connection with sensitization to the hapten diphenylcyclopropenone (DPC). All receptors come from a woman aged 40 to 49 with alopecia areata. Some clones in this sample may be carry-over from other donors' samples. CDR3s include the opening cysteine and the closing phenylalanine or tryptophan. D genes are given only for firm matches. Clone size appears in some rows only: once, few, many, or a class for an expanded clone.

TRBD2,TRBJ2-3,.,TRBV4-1,CASSRGGGETDTQYF,TGCGCCAGCAGCCGCGGTGGGGGGGAGACAGATACGCAGTATTTT
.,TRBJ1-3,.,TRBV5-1,CASSLESGSGNTIYF,TGCGCCAGCAGCTTGGAATCGGGGTCTGGAAACACCATATATTTT
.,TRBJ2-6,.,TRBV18,CASSPRMEGANVLTF,TGTGCCAGCTCACCAAGGATGGAGGGGGCCAACGTCCTGACTTTC
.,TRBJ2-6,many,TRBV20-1,CSARTGGRASGANVLTF,TGCAGTGCCCGGACCGGAGGGAGAGCGAGTGGGGCCAACGTCCTGACTTTC
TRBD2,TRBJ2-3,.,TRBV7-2,CASSLFSGGMTDTQNF,TGTGCCAGCAGCCTTTTTAGCGGGGGTATGACAGATACGCAGAATTTT
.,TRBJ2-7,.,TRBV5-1,CASSTEAYEQYF,TGCGCCAGCAGCACGGAGGCCTACGAGCAGTACTTC
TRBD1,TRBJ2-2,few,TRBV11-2,CASSPPDRGAGELFF,TGTGCCAGCAGCCCCCCGGACAGGGGGGCCGGGGAGCTGTTTTTT
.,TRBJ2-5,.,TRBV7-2,CASSLVHGKETQYF,TGTGCCAGCAGCTTAGTGCACGGGAAAGAGACCCAGTACTTC
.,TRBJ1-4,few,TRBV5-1,CASSQTATNEKLFF,TGCGCCAGCAGCCAAACAGCAACTAATGAAAAACTGTTTTTT
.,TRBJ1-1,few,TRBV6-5,CASSPWVRLNTEAFF,TGTGCCAGCAGTCCTTGGGTCCGCCTGAACACTGAAGCTTTCTTT
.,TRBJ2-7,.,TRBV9,CASSVGAGAYEQYF,TGTGCCAGCAGCGTAGGCGCAGGAGCCTACGAGCAGTACTTC
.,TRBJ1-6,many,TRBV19,CASKGGRAPYNSPLHF,TGTGCCAGTAAGGGTGGAAGAGCCCCCTATAATTCACCCCTCCACTTT
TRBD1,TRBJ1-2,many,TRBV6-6,CASSGLGQASQTNYGYTF,TGTGCCAGCAGTGGCCTAGGACAGGCATCCCAGACTAACTATGGCTACACCTTC
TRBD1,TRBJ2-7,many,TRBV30,CAWDGGQGSKQYF,TGTGCCTGGGATGGGGGACAGGGGAGCAAGCAGTACTTC
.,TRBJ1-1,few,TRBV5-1,CASSRTGSRTNTEAFF,TGCGCCAGCAGCCGCACAGGGTCTAGGACGAACACTGAAGCTTTCTTT
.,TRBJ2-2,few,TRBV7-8,CASSLLWAANTGELFF,TGTGCCAGCAGCTTACTGTGGGCAGCAAACACCGGGGAGCTGTTTTTT
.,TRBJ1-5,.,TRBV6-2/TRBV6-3,CASHTISNQPQHF,TGTGCCAGCCACACCATAAGCAATCAGCCCCAGCATTTT
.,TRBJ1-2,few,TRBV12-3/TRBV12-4,CASSLSFWGYTF,TGTGCCAGCAGTTTATCGTTCTGGGGCTACACCTTC
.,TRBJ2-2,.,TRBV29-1,CSVDKGRSGELFF,TGCAGCGTTGATAAGGGGCGATCCGGGGAGCTGTTTTTT
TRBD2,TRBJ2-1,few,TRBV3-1,CASSQSRPGLAADEQFF,TGTGCCAGCAGCCAAAGCCGCCCCGGACTAGCGGCGGATGAGCAGTTCTTC
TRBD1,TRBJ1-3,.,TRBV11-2,CASSSPGTASGNTIYF,TGTGCCAGCAGTTCCCCCGGGACAGCCTCTGGAAACACCATATATTTT
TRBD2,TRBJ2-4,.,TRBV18,CASSPSGGASRNIQYF,TGTGCCAGCTCACCCTCGGGAGGGGCCTCAAGAAACATTCAGTACTTC
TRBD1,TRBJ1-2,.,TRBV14,CASSHQGTGNGYTF,TGTGCCAGCAGCCACCAGGGGACAGGGAATGGCTACACCTTC
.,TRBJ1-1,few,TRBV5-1,CVSSLVGSRNTEAFF,TGCGTCAGCAGCTTGGTAGGGTCCCGGAACACTGAAGCTTTCTTT
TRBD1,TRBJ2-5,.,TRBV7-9,CASSLTGQEETQYF,TGTGCCAGCAGTTTAACTGGACAGGAGGAGACCCAGTACTTC
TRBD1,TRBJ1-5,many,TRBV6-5,CASRSGGIGNQPQHF,TGTGCCAGCAGATCAGGGGGCATAGGCAATCAGCCCCAGCATTTT
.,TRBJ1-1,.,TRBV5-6,CASSLGLGLRAFF,TGTGCCAGCAGCTTGGGATTGGGGCTCCGGGCTTTCTTT
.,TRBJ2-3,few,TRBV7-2,CASSSGQVGDTQYF,TGTGCCAGCAGCTCGGGTCAAGTGGGAGATACGCAGTATTTT
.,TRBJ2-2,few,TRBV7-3,CASSLSRGSGNTGELFF,TGTGCCAGCAGCTTATCGCGGGGATCGGGAAACACCGGGGAGCTGTTTTTT
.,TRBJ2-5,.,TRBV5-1,CASNSGEGKTQYF,TGCGCCAGCAATTCGGGCGAGGGGAAGACCCAGTACTTC
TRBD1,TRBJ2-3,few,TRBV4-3,CASSRGTDKTDTQYF,TGCGCCAGCAGCCGAGGGACAGATAAGACAGATACGCAGTATTTT
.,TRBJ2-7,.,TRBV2,CASLAGELLPGEQYF,TGTGCCAGCCTCGCCGGGGAACTCCTCCCTGGAGAGCAGTACTTC
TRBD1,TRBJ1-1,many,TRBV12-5,CASGSTGKAEAFF,TGTGCTAGTGGTTCGACAGGGAAGGCTGAAGCTTTCTTT
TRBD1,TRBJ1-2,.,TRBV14,CASSQVTGGAGYGYTF,TGTGCCAGCAGCCAAGTTACAGGGGGCGCGGGCTATGGCTACACCTTC
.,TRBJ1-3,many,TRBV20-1,CSARWGSGNTIYF,TGCAGTGCTAGGTGGGGCTCCGGAAACACCATATATTTT
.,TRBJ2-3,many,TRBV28,CASSYEFGDTQYF,TGTGCCAGCAGTTATGAATTCGGAGATACGCAGTATTTT
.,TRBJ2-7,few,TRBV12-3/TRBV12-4,CASSSYYEQYF,TGTGCCAGCAGCTCATATTACGAGCAGTACTTC
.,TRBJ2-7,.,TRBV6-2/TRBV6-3,CASSYTSRSSYEQYF,TGTGCCAGCAGTTACACATCACGGTCCTCCTACGAGCAGTACTTC
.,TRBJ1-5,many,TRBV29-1,CSARIGGNQPQHF,TGCAGCGCCAGGATTGGGGGCAATCAGCCCCAGCATTTT